This TCR beta chain was documented in a study of long-term antiretroviral therapy in people with HIV. Running of the v3.0 immunoSEQ assay took place at survey level. Clones were sequenced by immunoSEQ multiplex PCR, and TCRdb holds only the in-frame ones, with some missing. Of about 16,000 clones in the sample, 70% to 80% were seen once. The CDR3 sequence is 13 residues long. In germline, CDR1 is MNHEY, CDR2 SVGAGI. Trimming removed 2 bases at V and 13 bases at J, with 15 bases between. V usage is TRBV6-5 and J usage is TRBJ2-1; the D gene is possibly TRBD1 (6 bases). Sequences were derived from unsorted PBMCs, sampled 2.1 years after starting antiretroviral therapy. The clonotype originates from a man aged 35 to 55 with HIV. CDR3 sequence: CASSYGVGAYQFF. In DNA form, the CDR3 reads TGTGCCAGCAGTTACGGGGTGGGGGCCTACCAGTTCTTC.